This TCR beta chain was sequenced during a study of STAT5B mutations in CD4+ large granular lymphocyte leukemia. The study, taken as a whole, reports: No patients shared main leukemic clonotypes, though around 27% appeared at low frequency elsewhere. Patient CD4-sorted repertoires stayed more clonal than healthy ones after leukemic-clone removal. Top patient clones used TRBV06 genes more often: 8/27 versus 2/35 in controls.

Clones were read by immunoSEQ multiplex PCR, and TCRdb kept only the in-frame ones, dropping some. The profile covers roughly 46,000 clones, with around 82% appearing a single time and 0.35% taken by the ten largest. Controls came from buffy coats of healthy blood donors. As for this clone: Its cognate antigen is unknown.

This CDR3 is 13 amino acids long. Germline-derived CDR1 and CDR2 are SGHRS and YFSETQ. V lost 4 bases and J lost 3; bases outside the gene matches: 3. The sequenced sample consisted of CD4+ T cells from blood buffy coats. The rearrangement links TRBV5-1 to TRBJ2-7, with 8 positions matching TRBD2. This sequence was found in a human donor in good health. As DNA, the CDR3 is TGCGCCAGCAGCCCCCGGGGGGGCTACGAGCAGTACTTC. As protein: CASSPRGGYEQYF. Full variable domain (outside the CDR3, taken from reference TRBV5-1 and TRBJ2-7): KAGVTQTPRYLIKTRGQQVTLSCSPISGHRSVSWYQQTPGQGLQFLFEYFSETQRNKGNFPGRFSGRQFSNSRSEMNVSTLELGDSALYLCASSPRGGYEQYFGPGTRLTVT.